The entry that follows covers one TCR beta chain sequence. Its cognate antigen is unknown. Germline V gene lookup returns CDR1 SGHAT and CDR2 FQNNGV. V was trimmed by 7 bases and J by 0 bases, leaving 18 bases between them. This CDR3 spans 16 amino acids. Diagnoses used clinical symptoms, serum thyroxine and TRAb, thyroid ultrasound and orbital computed tomography. The PBMCs studied were ones that came from 8 to 10 ml fresh peripheral blood. The data belong to a study of T cells in Graves' hyperthyroidism and ophthalmopathy. Researchers amplified the TCR beta CDR3 regions from RNA transcripts. Using the HTBI primer set, a first-round RT-PCR was run on the TCR CDR3. TCRdb re-called the multiplex PCR reads with MiXCR, one entry per CDR3 protein. Among 550,000 to 850,000 distinct CDR3 sequences, 15% to 20% were seen once, and the ten largest hold roughly 17%. Study observations and caveats: Ophthalmopathy was predicted by the model a median of about 6.7 months ahead of onset.

The source material was blood. V and J are TRBV11-2 and TRBJ1-1; tentatively, D is TRBD1 (6 bases). The clonotype originates from a woman aged 45-65 years with Graves' hyperthyroidism that later progressed to Graves' ophthalmopathy. The CDR3: CASIYTGGLMNTEAFF. CDR3 DNA: TGTGCCAGCATCTATACTGGGGGGCTAATGAACACTGAAGCTTTCTTT.